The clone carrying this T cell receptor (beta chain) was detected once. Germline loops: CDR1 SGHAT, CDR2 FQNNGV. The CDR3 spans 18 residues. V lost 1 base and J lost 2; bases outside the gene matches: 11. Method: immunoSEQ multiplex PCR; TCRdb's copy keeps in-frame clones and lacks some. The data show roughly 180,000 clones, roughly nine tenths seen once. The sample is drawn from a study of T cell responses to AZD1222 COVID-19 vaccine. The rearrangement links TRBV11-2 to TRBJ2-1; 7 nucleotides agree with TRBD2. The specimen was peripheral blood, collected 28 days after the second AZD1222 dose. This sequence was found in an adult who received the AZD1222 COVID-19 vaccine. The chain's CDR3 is CASSLVWGRAFPYNEQFF. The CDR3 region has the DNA TGTGCCAGCAGCTTAGTTTGGGGGAGGGCGTTCCCCTACAATGAGCAGTTCTTC.